The present entry profiles one TCR beta chain with its context. This entry is derived from a study of T cell responses to AZD1222 COVID-19 vaccine. Measured with immunoSEQ multiplex PCR; TCRdb has only the in-frame clones, and not every one. This table has about 96,000 clones, roughly nine tenths appearing once. The V gene lost 5 bases and the J gene lost 5 bases, with 12 bases spanning the gap. The CDR3 spans 12 residues. The germline V gene encodes CDR1 SQVTM and CDR2 ANQGSEA. The sample in question was peripheral blood, obtained on day 0 of AZD1222 vaccination. The J gene is TRBJ1-2, the V gene TRBV29-1; maybe TRBD1 (5 bases). The TCR was taken from an adult in good health. The CDR3 DNA reads as TGCAGCGTTTTATCACAGGATTATGGCTACACCTTC. Translation: CSVLSQDYGYTF.